This T cell receptor (beta chain) emerged from a study of shared clonotypes between healthy human individuals. Germline V gives CDR1 SGHTS, CDR2 YDEGEE. Trimming took 6 bases from V and 5 from J, leaving 14 bases between them. The CDR3 extends over 13 amino acids. The input for sorted-subset replicate PCRs was about 0.2 ug DNA, 25,000 to 35,000 T cell genomes. Profiling relied on immunoSEQ multiplex PCR, and the TCRdb table lists in-frame clones only, not all of them. The sample records around 980,000 clones, about 80% being singletons. This clone was recorded only once. Its antigen is not known. Study conclusions and caveats: Against clonotypes common to all four donors, non-shared ones had lower generation probabilities. Clonotype sharing across several donors was observed for 4% to 5.5% of naive CD4 clonotypes.

Memory CD4+ cells were the fraction left after CD45RA+ naive selection. The receptor was derived from a man between 18 and 35 years old in good health. Some clones in this sample may be carry-over from other donors' samples. The specimen was memory CD4+ T cells from PBMCs. Subset meaning: CD45RA-negative fraction. V is TRBV5-8 and J is TRBJ2-5; TRBD2 is a possible D gene (5 bases). CDR3 sequence (DNA): TGTGCCAGCACCGGACGGGAAGGCGAGACCCAGTACTTC. Translation gives CASTGREGETQYF.